One T cell receptor beta chain is described in this entry. This receptor's antigen is unknown. The input lacks base qualities; no much larger clone sits a single base away. The library was built by means of the immunoSEQ multiplex PCR assay. The multiplex PCR relied on a mix of 60 forward primers for TCR Vbeta segments and 13 reverse primers for TCR Jbeta segments. The CDR3 region of rearranged TCR beta genes was amplified from genomic DNA with a multiplex PCR assay. The amplified TCR beta libraries were sequenced on the Illumina HiSeq System as 87-base-pair reads. On the authors' methods: A later analysis tallied 75 million to 85 million unique TCR beta chains across the 666 repertoires, and some 10 million of those chains were shared by two or more donors. Raw reads were error-corrected and collapsed into unique sequences with a nearest-neighbor algorithm that merged closely related sequences to remove PCR and sequencing errors. Alignment of CDR3 sequences to IMGT reference sequences was used to assign V, D and J gene segments. For a sequence to be retained, a match of at least six nucleotides was required to both a V gene segment and a J gene segment. A rearrangement counted as productive if the CDR3 had no stop codons and remained in frame with V and J, and every other rearrangement counted as non-productive. CDR3 was defined by IMGT convention, running from the second conserved V-encoded cysteine to the conserved J-encoded phenylalanine. The earlier analysis of some 540 of the donors excluded any sequence lacking an unambiguous match to a single V gene segment. In an earlier analysis of 587 of the donors, a V segment was called functional when productive rearrangements were above 56.7%, and segregating when the standard deviation between donors exceeded 5%. To diagnose cytomegalovirus status from the catalog of TCR beta chain sequences, a statistical classification framework was built. V and J gene assignment, in a later analysis, came from comparing TCR nucleotide sequences with IMGT/GENE-DB human TR gene sequences. A later analysis assigned CDR3 sequences and most-parsimonious VDJ recombination scenarios with the TCRdist pipeline. A later analysis defined each TCR beta chain by its CDR3 amino acid sequence plus V-gene family, and excluded reads lacking a unique V-gene family. To address suspected cross-contamination and a sequencing artifact, a later analysis removed a few hundred highly shared, low-generation-probability nucleotide sequences. For each public chain, a later analysis derived a clonal expansion index from normalized ranks of inferred template counts within each repertoire. In a later analysis, generation probabilities were computed with a VDJ recombination model fitted to out-of-frame rearrangements, and the resulting probabilities were checked against IGoR. A later analysis scored TCR-TCR, TCR-HLA and TCR-CMV co-occurrence with hypergeometric tests, applying a repertoire-size bias correction to TCR pairs. To estimate false discovery rates, a later analysis permuted the HLA or CMV assignments 20 times. In a later analysis, co-occurring TCRs were grouped using DBSCAN, with TCRdist sequence similarity added in when clustering inside HLA-allele-positive subsets. Repertoires with fewer than 30,000 or more than 120,000 public chains were left out of co-occurrence clustering, as were about 5 repertoires with anomalous nucleotide sharing. TCRdb mirrors the immuneACCESS table, restricted to in-frame sequences. Some clones are absent from its copies; in checked studies, under half trace to an unresolved V gene, and the reason for the others is unknown. V, J and clone size were drawn from that table, and D and trimming were deduced from the DNA. Within this sample are under 200,000 clones, with about 88% of them counted one time only. The ten largest account for around 0.3% of the sample.

This sample was included in a study of cytomegalovirus exposure and HLA in healthy donors (dated by TCRdb to about 2017). Study-wide context: In an earlier analysis of under 750 of the donors, roughly 300 Gb of sequence data and approximately 100 million unique TCR beta sequences from roughly 200 million T cells were reported. An early release that covered several hundred HLA-typed donors contained approximately 290 gigabases of sequencing data and around 85 million unique TCR sequences. The genetic ancestry cluster associated with self-reported Caucasian donors included around four fifths of the roughly 410 genotyped donors. The study aimed to test whether cataloging public T cell receptors could reveal signatures of past pathogen exposure. Using immunosequencing, the study profiled T cell repertoires from 500 to 800 subjects and related those repertoires to cytomegalovirus serostatus. Along with the approximately 600-subject first cohort, a separate validation cohort of some 130 different subjects was used. The study combined high-throughput TCR immunosequencing, statistical association of individual TCRs with disease status, and machine learning to predict cytomegalovirus infection status. To study patterns of TCR occurrence, a later analysis re-analyzed previously published TCR beta repertoires from around 660 donors and added high-resolution HLA genotyping. In the later analysis, no new phenotypic data were used to find candidate immune exposures; instead, reliance was placed on TCR beta sequences and their occurrence across donors. An earlier analysis of some 600 of the donors applied high-throughput TCR beta sequencing to assess whether each TCR beta V gene segment acted as functional or pseudogenic. Donor age, sex, ethnicity and CMV serostatus were collected together with the repertoire data. Genome-wide SNP genotypes for about three fifths of the roughly 670 donors were used in a later genetic analysis, which treated that subset as a discovery cohort. Every repertoire in the discovery cohort had been generated on one and the same sequencing platform. Class I and class II HLA loci were covered by the typing at four-digit resolution. Typing coverage varied by locus: about 629-640 donors for A, B, C, DRB1 and DQB1; some 520 for DQA1; around 610 for DPA1; approximately 450 for DPB1. About five DR-DQ haplotypes were treated as single units for association and clustering because of strong linkage in the cohort. On average, about 240,000 unique TCR beta nucleotide sequences were sequenced per donor among a few hundred genotyped donors of the cohort, with 15% to 20% of those sequences being non-productive. Paper-wide results and their limitations: The authors suggested that the approach could potentially be generalized to other disease states and immunological phenotypes. The earlier analysis of approximately 560 of the donors excluded 15 to 20 rarely observed V segments, including chromosome 9 orphons, because counts were too low. Immune exposure information for the cohort was limited to CMV serostatus. In a later genetic analysis, a missense DCLRE1C variant was associated with V-gene and J-gene trimming of TCR beta chains, and the association was replicated in an independent cohort. A later analysis associated about 17,000 TCR beta sequences with specific HLA alleles at a false discovery rate of 0.05. In a later analysis, HLA-associated TCR beta chains were found to be more clonally expanded and to have lower generation probabilities than equally common non-associated chains. Correlated functional status among segregating V segments might reflect linkage disequilibrium, but an unknown experimental factor could not be ruled out. This cohort had only TCR beta chains sequenced, and the lack of alpha or paired-chain data limited which features could be detected. Some IMGT-functional V segments, including TRBV6-2 and TRBV6-3, could not be told apart with the 87-base-pair reads, so those segments were excluded. Across donors, most TCR sequences were observed very rarely, whereas some public TCRs were present in many individuals. Cytomegalovirus status was reported to be diagnosed by the classifier with high specificity and sensitivity in both the original and validation cohorts. A further reported finding was that TCR beta sequences accurately predicted the HLA-A and HLA-B alleles for most subjects in the first cohort. The study listed 150 to 200 TCR beta chains as associated with cytomegalovirus. A few of the identified cytomegalovirus-associated TCR beta chains were confirmed in vitro to be specific for cytomegalovirus antigens. When HLA alleles, especially DR and DQ, strongly co-occurred, attributing TCR associations to individual alleles was difficult. Compared with the roughly 670-donor mean, donors in an Asian-associated ancestry cluster had fewer N-insertions in productive TCRs, according to a later genetic analysis. In an earlier analysis of more than 450 of the donors, most TCR beta V segments were observed in productive rearrangements about 90% or about 30% of the time, broadly matching IMGT annotations. In a later analysis, TCR association rates were found to vary across HLA loci, with the most associated TCRs seen for DRB1 alleles and the fewest for HLA-C alleles. Because HLA typing was missing for some donors at each locus, association tests included only the typed subset. According to a later analysis, most CMV-associated TCR beta chains appeared to be HLA-restricted, and the HLA associations seemed to be driven largely by CMV exposure. Roughly uniform sequencing depth across donors was assumed in presence/absence analyses, although this assumption may not hold. According to a later analysis, parvovirus B19, influenza, CMV and Epstein-Barr virus appeared linked to several top co-occurrence clusters. A cluster of highly shared sequence variants was judged likely to represent a technical artifact of the sequencing pipeline.

The cohort consisted of 650 to 700 healthy bone marrow donors. At the time of sampling, every cohort member was nominally healthy, though immune exposures that went unrecorded were likely present. The donor was CMV seronegative and belonged to the group of 352 seronegative cohort members. A peripheral blood sample was provided by each donor, and peripheral blood mononuclear cells were used for TCR beta sequencing. The Qiagen DNeasy Blood Extraction Kit was used to extract genomic DNA from the blood cell samples. Inclusive of the bounding cysteine and phenylalanine, the CDR3 is 14 residues long. Only the CDR3 DNA is retained, 42 bases long and in frame from the first base. The junction carries 8 bases between V and J, which are trimmed by 2 bases and 1 base respectively. According to the germline V gene, CDR1 reads SGHAT and CDR2 reads FQNNGV.

The sequencing input was PBMCs. This TCR was recovered from a woman aged 25 to 39 in good health and CMV-seronegative. This chain joins TRBV11-2 to TRBJ2-5; TRBD1 might be the D gene, on 5 matching bases. The DNA reads as follows: TGTGCCAGCAGCTTAAGGGGAACCCAAGAGACCCAGTACTTC. Its protein product is CASSLRGTQETQYF.